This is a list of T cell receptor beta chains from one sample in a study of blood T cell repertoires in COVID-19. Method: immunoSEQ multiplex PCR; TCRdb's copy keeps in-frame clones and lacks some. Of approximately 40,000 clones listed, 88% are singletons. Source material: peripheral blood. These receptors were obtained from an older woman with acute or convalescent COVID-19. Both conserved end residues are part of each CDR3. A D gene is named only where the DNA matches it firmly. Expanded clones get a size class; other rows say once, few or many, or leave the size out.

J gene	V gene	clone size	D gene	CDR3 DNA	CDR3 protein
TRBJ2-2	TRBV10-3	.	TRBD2	TGTGCCATCAGGAAGGCTAGCGGGGGGACAAACACCGGGGAGCTGTTTTTT	CAIRKASGGTNTGELFF
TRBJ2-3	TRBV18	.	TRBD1	TGTGCCAGCTCCCGAGGACAGGAGACCCTCGGAGATACGCAGTATTTT	CASSRGQETLGDTQYF
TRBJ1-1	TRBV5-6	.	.	TGTGCCAGCAGCCTCTTGAACAGGCGGAACGCTGAAGCTTTCTTT	CASSLLNRRNAEAFF
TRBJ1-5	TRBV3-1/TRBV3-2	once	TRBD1	TGTGCCAGCAGCCAAGATCAGGGGGATCTCCAGCCCCAGCATTTT	CASSQDQGDLQPQHF
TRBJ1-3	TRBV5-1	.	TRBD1	TGCGCCAGCAGCTTGGTCGCGCTGGGACAGGGGACTGGAAACACCATATATTTT	CASSLVALGQGTGNTIYF
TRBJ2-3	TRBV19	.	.	TGTGCCAGTAGTCCAGGCTCATTAGATACGCAGTATTTT	CASSPGSLDTQYF
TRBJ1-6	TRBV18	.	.	TGTGCCAGCTCACCAAGCACCACCTATTCACCCCTCCACTTT	CASSPSTTYSPLHF
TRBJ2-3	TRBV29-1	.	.	TGCAGCGTAATGGCAGTGGCTAGCACAGATACGCAGTATTTT	CSVMAVASTDTQYF
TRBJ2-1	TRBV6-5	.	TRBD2	TGTGCCAGCAGTTACGCTAGCGGGAGTAGCCAGGAGCAGTTCTTC	CASSYASGSSQEQFF
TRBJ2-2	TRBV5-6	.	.	TGTGCCAGCAGCTCTTTGGACATGACCGCGAACACCGGGGAGCTGTTTTTT	CASSSLDMTANTGELFF
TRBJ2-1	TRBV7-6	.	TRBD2	TGTGCCAGCAGCTCACTAGCGGGAGTCTACAATGAGCAGTTCTTC	CASSSLAGVYNEQFF
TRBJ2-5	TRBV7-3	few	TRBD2	TGTGCCAGCAGCTTGTCGGGAGGACTAAAGGGAGAGACCCAGTACTTC	CASSLSGGLKGETQYF
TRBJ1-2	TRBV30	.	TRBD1	TGTGCGGGAGGGGGACAGGGGACCGGCTACACCTTC	CAGGGQGTGYTF
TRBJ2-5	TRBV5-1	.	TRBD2	TGCGCCAGCAGCGTGTTGGGGGGGGAGACCCAGTACTTC	CASSVLGGETQYF
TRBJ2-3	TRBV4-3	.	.	TGCGCCAGCAGCCAAGATCTTAGACCCCTGGGAGGCACAGATACGCAGTATTTT	CASSQDLRPLGGTDTQYF
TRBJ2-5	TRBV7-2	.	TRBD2	TGTGCCAGCAGCCCCCTGAGCGGGGGGCCCCACGGGACCCAGTACTTC	CASSPLSGGPHGTQYF
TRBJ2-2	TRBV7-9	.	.	TGTGCCAGCAGCTTACCAGGGTGGACCGGGGAGCTGTTTTTT	CASSLPGWTGELFF
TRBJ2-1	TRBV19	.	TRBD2	TGTGCCAGTAGTCCCCGAGGACTAGCGGGGTACAATGAGCAGTTCTTC	CASSPRGLAGYNEQFF
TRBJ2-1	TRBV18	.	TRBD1	TGTGCCAGCTCACCGAGGACAGGGGTCAATGAGCAGTTCTTC	CASSPRTGVNEQFF
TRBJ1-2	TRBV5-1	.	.	TGCGCCAGCAAGGGGTCGGGGGAGAACTATGGCTACACCTTC	CASKGSGENYGYTF
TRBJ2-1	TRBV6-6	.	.	TGTGCCAGCAGTCGCCCTTACAATGAGCAGTTCTTC	CASSRPYNEQFF
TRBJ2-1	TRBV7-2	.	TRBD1	TGTGCCAGCAGCCGGACAGGGGGGTCCTACAATGAGCAGTTCTTC	CASSRTGGSYNEQFF
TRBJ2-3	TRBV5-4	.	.	TGTGCCAGCAGCCCATCGACTTCCCAGGGCGGCACAGATACGCAGTATTTT	CASSPSTSQGGTDTQYF
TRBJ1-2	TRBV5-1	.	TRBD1	TGCGCCAGCAGCTTGGGCAAGACAGGGTCCTATGGCTACACCTTC	CASSLGKTGSYGYTF
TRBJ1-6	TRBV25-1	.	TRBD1	TGTGCCAGCAGGGGGCCGGGACAGATTAATTCACCCCTCCACTTT	CASRGPGQINSPLHF
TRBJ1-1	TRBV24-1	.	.	TGTGCCACCAGTGACGGGTCTGACACTGAAGCTTTCTTT	CATSDGSDTEAFF
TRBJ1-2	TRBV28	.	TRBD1	TGTGCCAGCAGTTTCCCCCAGGGGGCTAGCTATGGCTACACCTTC	CASSFPQGASYGYTF
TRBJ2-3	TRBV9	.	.	TGTGCCAGCAGCGTAACTCCTAGCACAGATACGCAGTATTTT	CASSVTPSTDTQYF
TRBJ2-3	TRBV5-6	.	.	TGTGCCAGCAGCTTGTTGGCCCGGAGCGCAGATACGCAGTATTTT	CASSLLARSADTQYF
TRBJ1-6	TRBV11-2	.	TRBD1	TGTGCCAGCAGCTTAGTATACAGGGGCGAATCACCCCTCCACTTT	CASSLVYRGESPLHF
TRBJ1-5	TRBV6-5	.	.	TGTGCCAGCAGGGGGCCGAGCAATCAGCCCCAGCATTTT	CASRGPSNQPQHF
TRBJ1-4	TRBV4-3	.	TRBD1	TGCGCCAGCAGCCAAGGGGGGACAGTCGACAATGAAAAACTGTTTTTT	CASSQGGTVDNEKLFF
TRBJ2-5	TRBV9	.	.	TGTGCCAGCAGCGTTGGCGGGACCCACCAAGAGACCCAGTACTTC	CASSVGGTHQETQYF
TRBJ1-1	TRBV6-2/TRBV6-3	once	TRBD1	TGTGCCAGCAGTCGACGACAGGGGAACACTGAAGCTTTCTTT	CASSRRQGNTEAFF
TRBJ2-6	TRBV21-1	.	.	TGTGCCAGTTTCCCCAGGGGGCAGGAGGCTGGGGCCAACGTCCTGACTTTC	CASFPRGQEAGANVLTF
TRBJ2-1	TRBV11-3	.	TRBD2	TGTGCCAGCAGCGCAGGACTAGCGGGGCGCGGGGAGCAGTTCTTC	CASSAGLAGRGEQFF
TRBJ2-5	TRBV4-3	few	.	TGCGCCAGCAGCCAAGGGATCGGGGAGACCCAGTACTTC	CASSQGIGETQYF
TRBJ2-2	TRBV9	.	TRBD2	TGTGCCAGCAGCGTAGTTCAGCGGGAGGTTCTCGGGGAGCTGTTTTTT	CASSVVQREVLGELFF
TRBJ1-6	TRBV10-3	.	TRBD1	TGTGCCATCAGGGGGACAGGGGGAGCAAATTCACCCCTCCACTTT	CAIRGTGGANSPLHF
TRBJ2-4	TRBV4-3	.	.	TGCGCCAGCAGCCAAGATAACTGGGAGGTACTTCGCATTCAGTACTTC	CASSQDNWEVLRIQYF
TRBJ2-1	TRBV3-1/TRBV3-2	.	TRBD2	TGTGCCAGCAGCCAAACTGGGACTAGCCTCCGCAATGAGCAGTTCTTC	CASSQTGTSLRNEQFF
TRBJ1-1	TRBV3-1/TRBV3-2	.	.	TGTGCCAGCAGCCAAGAGACGCCGCAGGGGCTCACTGAAGCTTTCTTT	CASSQETPQGLTEAFF
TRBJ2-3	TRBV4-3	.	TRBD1	TGCGCCAGCAGCCGAGGGGGCACTAGCACAGATACGCAGTATTTT	CASSRGGTSTDTQYF
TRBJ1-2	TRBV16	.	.	TGTGCCAGCAGCCAGGAGCAGATTTATGGCTACACCTTC	CASSQEQIYGYTF
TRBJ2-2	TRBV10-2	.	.	TGCGCCAGCATGGAGGGAACGCTGTTTTTT	CASMEGTLFF
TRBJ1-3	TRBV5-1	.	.	TGCGCCAGCAGCTTGGGGGCCGATATCCCTCTGTACAAAAACACCATATATTTT	CASSLGADIPLYKNTIYF
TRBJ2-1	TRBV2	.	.	TGTGCCAGCAGAGAGGACTACTACAATGAGCAGTTCTTC	CASREDYYNEQFF
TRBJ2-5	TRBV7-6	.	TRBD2	TGTGCCAGCAGCTTCCCGCGGGAGACTAGCGGGGAAGAGACCCAGTACTTC	CASSFPRETSGEETQYF
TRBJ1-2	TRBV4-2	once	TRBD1	TGTGCCAGCAGTCAACCGTGGACAGGAGAGCACTATGGCTACACCTTC	CASSQPWTGEHYGYTF
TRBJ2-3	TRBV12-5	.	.	TGTGCTAGTGAATCCGATAGGACACCAGATACGCAGTATTTT	CASESDRTPDTQYF
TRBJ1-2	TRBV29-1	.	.	TGCAGCGTTGAGGTCCCCACACCAGGGGCAAGCGGTGGCTACACCTTC	CSVEVPTPGASGGYTF
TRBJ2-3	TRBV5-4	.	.	TGTGCCAGCAGCCACCCGGGACAAGGCACAGATACGCAGTATTTT	CASSHPGQGTDTQYF
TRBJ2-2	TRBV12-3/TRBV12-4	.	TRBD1	TGTGCCGGGGGACAGACTAACACCGGGGAGCTGTTTTTT	CAGGQTNTGELFF
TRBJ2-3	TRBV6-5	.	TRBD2	TGTGCCAGCAGTTGGACTAGCGGGGGGGCAGATACGCAGTATTTT	CASSWTSGGADTQYF